The text below deals with one T cell receptor (beta chain). What it binds is not known. This sample is part of a study of cytomegalovirus exposure and HLA in healthy donors. The overall study: A previous analysis identified 117 million unique TCR beta sequences derived from 180 million or so T cells.

PCR used 60 Vbeta primers and 13 Jbeta primers. The table came from immunoSEQ multiplex PCR; TCRdb's copy has only in-frame clones and leaves some out. The sample lists about 76,000 clones, around 84% occurring once. Study-wide findings and caveats: Being productive about 90% or about 30% of the time was typical of most TCR beta V segments in an earlier analysis.

Regarding donors, all were healthy bone marrow donors. The germline V gene encodes CDR1 SNHLY and CDR2 FYNNEI. CDR3 length: 18 residues. With V trimmed by 0 bases and J by 0 bases, 5 bases remained unmatched. Sequenced: PBMCs. The clonotype originates from a woman in her thirties or forties in good health and CMV-seropositive. The genes are TRBV2 and TRBJ2-4; the match to TRBD2 covers 10 bases. CDR3 residues: CASSEALLAGVAKNIQYF. CDR3 nucleotides: TGTGCCAGCAGTGAAGCGCTTCTAGCGGGAGTAGCCAAAAACATTCAGTACTTC.